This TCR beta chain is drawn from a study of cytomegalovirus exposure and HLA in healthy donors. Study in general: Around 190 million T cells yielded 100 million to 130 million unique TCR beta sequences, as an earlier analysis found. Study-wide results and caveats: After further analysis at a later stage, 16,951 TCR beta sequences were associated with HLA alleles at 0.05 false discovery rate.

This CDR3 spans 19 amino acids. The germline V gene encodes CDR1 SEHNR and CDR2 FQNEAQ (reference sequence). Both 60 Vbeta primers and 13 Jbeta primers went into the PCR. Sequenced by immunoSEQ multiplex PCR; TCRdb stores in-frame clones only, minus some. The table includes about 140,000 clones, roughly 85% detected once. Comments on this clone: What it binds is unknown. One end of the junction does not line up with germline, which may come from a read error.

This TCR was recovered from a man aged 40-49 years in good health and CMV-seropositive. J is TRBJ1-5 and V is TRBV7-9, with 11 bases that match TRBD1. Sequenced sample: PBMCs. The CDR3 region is CSSSFSRGTGGTGNQPQHF. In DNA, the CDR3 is TGTTCCAGCAGCTTTTCAAGGGGGACAGGGGGTACTGGCAATCAGCCCCAGCATTTT.